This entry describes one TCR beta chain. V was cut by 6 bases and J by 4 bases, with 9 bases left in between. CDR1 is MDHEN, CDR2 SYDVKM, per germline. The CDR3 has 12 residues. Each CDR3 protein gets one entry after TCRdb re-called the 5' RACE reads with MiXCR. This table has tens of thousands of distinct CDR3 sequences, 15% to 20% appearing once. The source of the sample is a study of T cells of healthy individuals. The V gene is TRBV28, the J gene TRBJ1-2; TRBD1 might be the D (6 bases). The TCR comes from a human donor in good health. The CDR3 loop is CASRTGSYGYTF. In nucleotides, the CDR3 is TGTGCCAGCAGAACAGGGTCCTATGGCTACACCTTC.